The rows below give T cell receptor beta chains drawn from one sample of a study of blood T cell repertoires in COVID-19. Generated by immunoSEQ multiplex PCR, the TCRdb table keeps only in-frame clones and is missing some. The sample has around 43,000 clones; about 90% are singletons. Sequenced: peripheral blood. All receptors derive from a woman in her 70s with acute or convalescent COVID-19. CDR3s include the opening cysteine and the closing phenylalanine or tryptophan. Each record gives: CDR3 protein, CDR3 DNA, D gene, J gene, V gene, clone size. D genes are given only for firm matches. Expanded clones get a size class; other rows say once, few or many, or leave the size out.

cdr3_aa: CASSSGYGYTF; cdr3_nt: TGTGCCAGCAGTTCGGGCTATGGCTACACCTTC; d_call: -; j_call: TRBJ1-2; v_call: TRBV12-3/TRBV12-4; clone_size: -
cdr3_aa: CASSLGTDRANIQYF; cdr3_nt: TGTGCCAGCAGCTTAGGGACGGACAGGGCAAACATTCAGTACTTC; d_call: TRBD1; j_call: TRBJ2-4; v_call: TRBV7-9; clone_size: -
cdr3_aa: CASSIAGQGDSIQPQHF; cdr3_nt: TGTGCCAGTAGTATAGCAGGACAGGGCGATAGTATTCAGCCCCAGCATTTT; d_call: TRBD1; j_call: TRBJ1-5; v_call: TRBV19; clone_size: once
cdr3_aa: CAWSDGGADYGYTF; cdr3_nt: TGTGCCTGGAGTGATGGGGGCGCAGACTATGGCTACACCTTC; d_call: -; j_call: TRBJ1-2; v_call: TRBV30; clone_size: -
cdr3_aa: CASSTGARVVEKLFF; cdr3_nt: TGTGCCAGCAGCACGGGCGCCAGGGTAGTTGAAAAACTGTTTTTT; d_call: -; j_call: TRBJ1-4; v_call: TRBV11-2; clone_size: -
cdr3_aa: CASSRSGADGYTF; cdr3_nt: TGTGCCAGCAGCCGGAGCGGGGCTGATGGCTACACCTTC; d_call: -; j_call: TRBJ1-2; v_call: TRBV3-1/TRBV3-2; clone_size: -
cdr3_aa: CASSLEPGGIVFF; cdr3_nt: TGTGCCAGCAGCTTAGAACCGGGAGGTATCGTTTTCTTT; d_call: -; j_call: TRBJ1-1; v_call: TRBV7-2; clone_size: -
cdr3_aa: CASGFPRDPNTGELFF; cdr3_nt: TGTGCTAGTGGTTTTCCCAGGGATCCTAACACCGGGGAGCTGTTTTTT; d_call: -; j_call: TRBJ2-2; v_call: TRBV12-5; clone_size: -
cdr3_aa: CAIRRDRGSKNIQYF; cdr3_nt: TGTGCCATCAGGCGGGACAGGGGGTCCAAAAACATTCAGTACTTC; d_call: TRBD1; j_call: TRBJ2-4; v_call: TRBV10-3; clone_size: -
cdr3_aa: CASSFILAGADEQFF; cdr3_nt: TGTGCCAGCAGCTTTATCCTAGCGGGAGCTGATGAGCAGTTCTTC; d_call: TRBD2; j_call: TRBJ2-1; v_call: TRBV7-9; clone_size: -
cdr3_aa: CASSPGTSGGAIGETQYF; cdr3_nt: TGTGCCAGCAGCCCGGGGACTAGCGGGGGGGCGATAGGTGAGACCCAGTACTTC; d_call: TRBD2; j_call: TRBJ2-5; v_call: TRBV7-2; clone_size: -
cdr3_aa: CSASLQGRTEAFF; cdr3_nt: TGCAGTGCTAGTCTACAGGGAAGAACTGAAGCTTTCTTT; d_call: -; j_call: TRBJ1-1; v_call: TRBV20-1; clone_size: -
cdr3_aa: CASSGELGAHTPQHF; cdr3_nt: TGTGCCAGCAGTGGGGAGTTGGGGGCGCATACGCCCCAGCATTTT; d_call: -; j_call: TRBJ1-5; v_call: TRBV2; clone_size: -
cdr3_aa: CASSPRQGDTGELFF; cdr3_nt: TGTGCCAGCTCACCAAGGCAGGGCGACACCGGGGAGCTGTTTTTT; d_call: -; j_call: TRBJ2-2; v_call: TRBV18; clone_size: -
cdr3_aa: CASRTGGGTLRYGYTF; cdr3_nt: TGCGCCAGCAGGACAGGGGGCGGAACCCTTCGGTATGGCTACACCTTC; d_call: TRBD1; j_call: TRBJ1-2; v_call: TRBV5-1; clone_size: -
cdr3_aa: CASSPRAGGNQPQHF; cdr3_nt: TGTGCCAGCAGCCCCCGGGCGGGGGGCAATCAGCCCCAGCATTTT; d_call: -; j_call: TRBJ1-5; v_call: TRBV28; clone_size: -
cdr3_aa: CASRIGQGGQPQHF; cdr3_nt: TGTGCCAGCAGAATCGGACAGGGAGGCCAGCCCCAGCATTTT; d_call: TRBD1; j_call: TRBJ1-5; v_call: TRBV2; clone_size: -
cdr3_aa: CASSPLREFTGELFF; cdr3_nt: TGTGCCAGCTCACCACTGCGGGAGTTCACCGGGGAGCTGTTTTTT; d_call: TRBD2; j_call: TRBJ2-2; v_call: TRBV18; clone_size: -
cdr3_aa: CASSPTGVTSYGYTF; cdr3_nt: TGTGCCAGCAGTCCCACAGGGGTGACCTCCTATGGCTACACCTTC; d_call: TRBD1; j_call: TRBJ1-2; v_call: TRBV27; clone_size: -
cdr3_aa: CASSAEGAQYF; cdr3_nt: TGCGCCAGCAGCGCTGAGGGGGCCCAGTACTTC; d_call: -; j_call: TRBJ2-5; v_call: TRBV5-1; clone_size: -
cdr3_aa: CASNTGAGELFF; cdr3_nt: TGTGCCAGCAATACAGGGGCCGGGGAGCTGTTTTTT; d_call: TRBD1; j_call: TRBJ2-2; v_call: TRBV19; clone_size: once
cdr3_aa: CASSTGTTVMNTEAFF; cdr3_nt: TGTGCCAGCAGTACCGGGACAACCGTCATGAACACTGAAGCTTTCTTT; d_call: -; j_call: TRBJ1-1; v_call: TRBV28; clone_size: -
cdr3_aa: CASSSDFATKEETQYF; cdr3_nt: TGTGCCAGCAGTTCCGACTTCGCTACTAAGGAGGAGACCCAGTACTTC; d_call: -; j_call: TRBJ2-5; v_call: TRBV28; clone_size: -
cdr3_aa: CASSLEGEGYGYTF; cdr3_nt: TGTGCCAGCAGCTTGGAGGGCGAGGGGTATGGCTACACCTTC; d_call: -; j_call: TRBJ1-2; v_call: TRBV7-9; clone_size: -
cdr3_aa: CAWSRGQGGNSPLHF; cdr3_nt: TGTGCCTGGAGTAGAGGACAGGGGGGTAATTCACCCCTCCACTTT; d_call: TRBD1; j_call: TRBJ1-6; v_call: TRBV30; clone_size: -
cdr3_aa: CASSLTGIRNSPLHF; cdr3_nt: TGCGCCAGCAGCTTGACAGGCATTCGGAATTCACCCCTCCACTTT; d_call: -; j_call: TRBJ1-6; v_call: TRBV5-1; clone_size: -
cdr3_aa: CASTAWGGNTEAFF; cdr3_nt: TGTGCCAGCACCGCGTGGGGGGGAAACACTGAAGCTTTCTTT; d_call: -; j_call: TRBJ1-1; v_call: TRBV9; clone_size: medium-sized
cdr3_aa: CASSPGEESNTEAFF; cdr3_nt: TGTGCCAGCAGCCCTGGGGAGGAATCTAACACTGAAGCTTTCTTT; d_call: -; j_call: TRBJ1-1; v_call: TRBV5-4; clone_size: -
cdr3_aa: CASILRPPEQETQYF; cdr3_nt: TGTGCCAGCATACTCCGGCCCCCGGAGCAAGAGACCCAGTACTTC; d_call: -; j_call: TRBJ2-5; v_call: TRBV5-8; clone_size: -
cdr3_aa: CASSFLGLERETQYF; cdr3_nt: TGTGCCAGCAGCTTCCTCGGACTTGAGAGGGAGACCCAGTACTTC; d_call: -; j_call: TRBJ2-5; v_call: TRBV7-2; clone_size: -
cdr3_aa: CASSIQGGTEAFF; cdr3_nt: TGTGCCAGTAGTATACAGGGGGGCACTGAAGCTTTCTTT; d_call: TRBD1; j_call: TRBJ1-1; v_call: TRBV19; clone_size: -
cdr3_aa: CASSLVPGQGYEQFF; cdr3_nt: TGTGCCAGCAGCTTGGTCCCGGGACAGGGGTATGAGCAGTTCTTC; d_call: TRBD1; j_call: TRBJ2-1; v_call: TRBV5-8; clone_size: -
cdr3_aa: CASTQSWTGTEAFF; cdr3_nt: TGTGCCAGCACCCAAAGCTGGACAGGGACTGAAGCTTTCTTT; d_call: TRBD1; j_call: TRBJ1-1; v_call: TRBV27; clone_size: -
cdr3_aa: CASSSGTTYGYTF; cdr3_nt: TGTGCCAGCAGTTCGGGGACAACCTATGGCTACACCTTC; d_call: -; j_call: TRBJ1-2; v_call: TRBV28; clone_size: -
cdr3_aa: CSVEDPGLNTEAFF; cdr3_nt: TGCAGCGTTGAAGATCCCGGGTTGAACACTGAAGCTTTCTTT; d_call: -; j_call: TRBJ1-1; v_call: TRBV29-1; clone_size: -
cdr3_aa: CASSKLQGSGQPQHF; cdr3_nt: TGTGCCAGCAGCAAACTACAGGGTTCAGGTCAGCCCCAGCATTTT; d_call: -; j_call: TRBJ1-5; v_call: TRBV6-5; clone_size: -
cdr3_aa: CASSFGTTQETQYF; cdr3_nt: TGCGCCAGCAGCTTCGGGACTACGCAAGAGACCCAGTACTTC; d_call: TRBD2; j_call: TRBJ2-5; v_call: TRBV5-1; clone_size: once
cdr3_aa: CASSSGLHEQFF; cdr3_nt: TGTGCCAGCAGCTCGGGACTGCACGAGCAGTTCTTC; d_call: -; j_call: TRBJ2-1; v_call: TRBV7-2; clone_size: -
cdr3_aa: CASSLRGGRTNEKLFF; cdr3_nt: TGTGCCAGCAGTTTACGAGGGGGCCGAACTAATGAAAAACTGTTTTTT; d_call: TRBD1; j_call: TRBJ1-4; v_call: TRBV28; clone_size: -
cdr3_aa: CASSSQRGQPQHF; cdr3_nt: TGTGCCAGCAGTTCACAGCGGGGTCAGCCCCAGCATTTT; d_call: -; j_call: TRBJ1-5; v_call: TRBV6-5; clone_size: -
cdr3_aa: CASSPRQGVNQETQYF; cdr3_nt: TGTGCCAGCAGCCCCCGACAGGGTGTAAATCAAGAGACCCAGTACTTC; d_call: TRBD1; j_call: TRBJ2-5; v_call: TRBV27; clone_size: once
cdr3_aa: CASSERGTLGGTQYF; cdr3_nt: TGTGCCAGCAGTGAACGCGGGACCCTCGGGGGGACCCAGTACTTC; d_call: -; j_call: TRBJ2-5; v_call: TRBV2; clone_size: -
cdr3_aa: CASSPGQTSTNEKLFF; cdr3_nt: TGTGCCAGCAGCCCGGGACAGACCTCAACTAATGAAAAACTGTTTTTT; d_call: TRBD1; j_call: TRBJ1-4; v_call: TRBV9; clone_size: -
cdr3_aa: CASSATSGRVSGELFF; cdr3_nt: TGCGCCAGCAGCGCGACTAGCGGGAGGGTCTCCGGGGAGCTGTTTTTT; d_call: TRBD2; j_call: TRBJ2-2; v_call: TRBV5-1; clone_size: once
cdr3_aa: CASSYGPVPYGYTF; cdr3_nt: TGTGCCAGCAGCTATGGCCCCGTCCCCTATGGCTACACCTTC; d_call: -; j_call: TRBJ1-2; v_call: TRBV7-2; clone_size: -
cdr3_aa: CASSKGGSGGTDTQYF; cdr3_nt: TGTGCCAGCAGCAAAGGTGGTAGCGGGGGCACAGATACGCAGTATTTT; d_call: -; j_call: TRBJ2-3; v_call: TRBV21-1; clone_size: -
cdr3_aa: CASSPRSDSATNEKLFF; cdr3_nt: TGTGCCAGCTCACCACGGAGCGACTCTGCAACTAATGAAAAACTGTTTTTT; d_call: -; j_call: TRBJ1-4; v_call: TRBV18; clone_size: -
cdr3_aa: CASSPKRELFF; cdr3_nt: TGTGCCAGCTCACCAAAGAGGGAACTGTTTTTT; d_call: -; j_call: TRBJ1-4; v_call: TRBV18; clone_size: few
cdr3_aa: CASSVRQGTDTQYF; cdr3_nt: TGTGCCAGCAGCGTTAGACAGGGCACAGATACGCAGTATTTT; d_call: -; j_call: TRBJ2-3; v_call: TRBV9; clone_size: once
cdr3_aa: CATSDPRQAWDEQFF; cdr3_nt: TGTGCCACCAGTGACCCAAGACAGGCCTGGGATGAGCAGTTCTTC; d_call: -; j_call: TRBJ2-1; v_call: TRBV24-1; clone_size: -
cdr3_aa: CAWTSGLPNTEAFF; cdr3_nt: TGTGCCTGGACTTCAGGACTCCCGAACACTGAAGCTTTCTTT; d_call: -; j_call: TRBJ1-1; v_call: TRBV30; clone_size: -
cdr3_aa: CASSPRTGSSYNEQFF; cdr3_nt: TGTGCCAGCAGCCCCCGGACTGGCAGCTCCTACAATGAGCAGTTCTTC; d_call: -; j_call: TRBJ2-1; v_call: TRBV7-9; clone_size: few
cdr3_aa: CASSENPQGKLFF; cdr3_nt: TGTGCCAGCAGTGAAAATCCCCAGGGAAAACTGTTTTTT; d_call: -; j_call: TRBJ1-4; v_call: TRBV6-1; clone_size: -
cdr3_aa: CASSQGSGPGGWPDTQYF; cdr3_nt: TGCGCCAGCAGCCAGGGGTCGGGTCCGGGAGGTTGGCCAGATACGCAGTATTTT; d_call: TRBD2; j_call: TRBJ2-3; v_call: TRBV4-3; clone_size: once
cdr3_aa: CASRFFVRTGEYGYTF; cdr3_nt: TGTGCCAGTAGATTTTTTGTCAGGACAGGGGAATATGGCTACACCTTC; d_call: TRBD1; j_call: TRBJ1-2; v_call: TRBV19; clone_size: -